This T cell receptor beta chain was sequenced for a study of cytomegalovirus exposure and HLA in healthy donors. Study summary: Early released data had approximately 86 million unique TCRs, all coming from HLA-typed donors. Study findings and constraints: TRBV6-2, TRBV6-3 and other indistinguishable V segments were excluded. Sequencing likely caused a cluster of highly shared sequence variants.

In regard to this clone: As yet, its antigen is unknown.

PCR amplification relied on 60 Vbeta primers (plus 13 Jbeta primers). Sequencing was performed with immunoSEQ multiplex PCR; in TCRdb, only in-frame clones are kept and a portion is missing. Among about 180,000 clones listed, 70% to 85% were seen once. Germline V gives CDR1 LNHDA, CDR2 SQIVND (reference sequence). V lost 9 bases and J 5 bases, leaving 20 bases between the germline ends. The CDR3 consists of 14 residues. The V gene is TRBV19, the J gene TRBJ2-7; D is possibly TRBD1 (6 bases). This TCR derives from a woman between 35 and 50 years old in good health and CMV-seronegative. Sequencing was carried out using PBMCs. The CDR3 DNA is TGTGCCAGCCAAGGACAGTCACTTCTGGACGAGCAGTACTTC. It translates to CASQGQSLLDEQYF.